This T cell receptor (beta chain) was profiled in a study of tumor-infiltrating lymphocytes in oesophageal squamous cell carcinoma. Germline lookup yields CDR1 SGHTA and CDR2 FQGNSA. This CDR3 is 15 amino acids long. Trimming stripped 1 base from V and 2 bases from J, with 12 bases between. By sample share, this clonotype is medium-sized (0.01 to 0.1%). TCRdb fed the PCR reads into MiXCR, producing one record per CDR3 protein. The sample gives 18,000 or so distinct CDR3 sequences, 35% to 45% of which show up once; 15% to 20% is in the top ten. The sequence was collected from a male donor with esophageal squamous cell carcinoma. Sequencing was performed on esophageal tumor tissue. V and J are TRBV7-2 and TRBJ2-7; possible D gene TRBD1, 5 bases. The CDR3 sequence: CASSLGPRDTYEQYF. CDR3 DNA: TGTGCCAGCAGCTTAGGGCCCAGGGATACCTACGAGCAGTACTTC.